Listed here are 30 T cell receptor beta chains from one sample, sequenced in a study of T cells in Graves' hyperthyroidism and ophthalmopathy. RNA transcripts gave rise to amplified TCR beta CDR3 regions. The HTBI primer set served for first-round RT-PCR of the TCR CDR3. TCRdb reprocessed the multiplex PCR reads with MiXCR, giving one entry per CDR3 protein. The data show about 640,000 distinct CDR3 sequences, with about 15% seen just once and approximately 12% held by the top ten. Sample: blood. These receptors all come from a woman aged 50 to 60 with Graves' ophthalmopathy.

Only a few counts were recorded for this clonotype. V usage is TRBV6-1 and J usage is TRBJ2-2; 7 bases fit TRBD2. Germline trimming cut 5 bases from V and 8 bases from J; bases unmatched to any gene: 8. The germline V gene has CDR1 MNHNS and CDR2 SASEGT. The CDR3 spans 14 residues. In DNA form, the CDR3 reads TGTGCCAGCAGTCCCCTCAGCGGGAAAGGGGAGCTGTTTTTT. Translated: CASSPLSGKGELFF.

This clonotype was counted only a few times. J is TRBJ2-2 and V is TRBV7-3, with 7 bases that match TRBD1. With 5 bases clipped from V and 4 bases from J, the junction kept 7 bases outside the gene matches. Germline V gene lookup returns CDR1 SGHTA and CDR2 FQGTGA. The CDR3 consists of 15 residues. CDR3 sequence: CASSPSTGFTGELFF. The CDR3 bases are TGTGCCAGCAGCCCTTCGACAGGGTTCACCGGGGAGCTGTTTTTT. Full variable domain (outside the CDR3, taken from reference TRBV7-3 and TRBJ2-2): GAGVSQTPSNKVTEKGKYVELRCDPISGHTALYWYRQSLGQGPEFLIYFQGTGAADDSGLPNDRFFAVRPEGSVSTLKIQRTERGDSAVYLCASSPSTGFTGELFFGEGSRLTVL.

With regard to this clonotype: A junction end diverges from the germline sequence, so it may reflect a read error. This chain uses TRBV12-5 with TRBJ1-3; D might be TRBD1 (6 bases). Germline lookup yields CDR1 LGHNT and CDR2 FRNRAP. The length of the CDR3 is 17 residues. This chain's CDR3 is CVSGLSLQGLSGNTIYF. CDR3 sequence (DNA): TGTGTTAGTGGTTTGTCCCTACAGGGACTGTCTGGAAACACCATATATTTT.

The rearrangement joins TRBV6-1 to TRBJ1-4; D call uncertain. The CDR3 runs to 15 residues. Per germline, CDR1 MNHNS and CDR2 SASEGT. V lost 5 bases and J 6 bases, leaving 16 bases between the germline ends. CDR3 DNA: TGTGCCAGCAGTCCCCCGGTGGGGTTCTATGAAAAACTGTTTTTT. Its protein is CASSPPVGFYEKLFF.

This clonotype was seen only a few times. The chain couples TRBV6-2 or TRBV6-3 to TRBJ2-1; D unresolved. Germline V lookup: CDR1 MNHEY, CDR2 SVGEGT. The CDR3 contains 12 residues. V lost 8 bases to trimming and J lost 7 bases, with 12 bases between them. The CDR3 here is CASGIPTNEQFF. The CDR3 DNA reads as TGTGCCAGCGGGATCCCTACGAATGAGCAGTTCTTC.

This clonotype came up a few times. The rearrangement links TRBV13 to TRBJ2-1; no firm D call. The CDR3 has 14 amino acids. The V gene lost 4 bases and the J gene lost 0 bases, with 7 bases spanning the gap. The germline gives CDR1 PRHDT, CDR2 FYEKMQ (reference sequence). The DNA of the CDR3 is TGTGCCAGCAGCTCTCATAGCTCCTACAATGAGCAGTTCTTC. It codes for CASSSHSSYNEQFF.

This clonotype was observed many times. This chain connects TRBV7-3 to TRBJ2-1; weak D call: TRBD2 (6 bases). The V and J ends lost 2 bases and 9 bases respectively, with 17 bases between them. This CDR3 contains 15 residues. The germline V gene encodes CDR1 SGHTA and CDR2 FQGTGA. The CDR3 DNA reads as TGTGCCAGCAGCTTATCGCGGGACCCAGGGTTTGAGCAGTTCTTC. This codes for CASSLSRDPGFEQFF.

The table lists this clonotype with many counts. The chain combines TRBV20-1 with TRBJ2-3, with D unresolved. CDR1 and CDR2 (germline): DFQATT, SNEGSKA (reference sequence). The CDR3 extends over 15 amino acids. Trimming removed 3 bases at V and 4 bases at J, with 17 bases between. Here the CDR3 DNA reads TGCAGTGCTAGTCCTTATACATTGTCCCCAGATACGCAGTATTTT. It encodes CSASPYTLSPDTQYF.

Many counts were recorded for this clonotype. The chain couples TRBV24-1 to TRBJ2-7, with 9 bases identical to TRBD1. The CDR3 spans 15 residues. Germline CDR1 is KGHDR and CDR2 is SFDVKD. Losses at the gene ends were 3 bases for V and 4 bases for J; bases not matched to a gene: 6. The CDR3 DNA sequence: TGTGCCACCAGTGATCCGACCGGGACAGGGTACGAGCAGTACTTC. Amino acids: CATSDPTGTGYEQYF.

This clonotype was recorded at least ten times. The V gene is TRBV7-9, the J gene TRBJ2-6; D is unclear. There are 13 residues in the CDR3. V was shortened by 6 bases and J by 2 bases, with 5 bases between the two germline ends. Germline V gene sequence: CDR1 SEHNR, CDR2 FQNEAQ (reference sequence). The CDR3 here is CASRPTGANVLTF. CDR3 in DNA: TGTGCCAGCAGACCTACTGGGGCCAACGTCCTGACTTTC.

This clonotype was found many times. Given a much more abundant clone one base away, this may be a read error. The genes are TRBV3-1 and TRBJ2-7, with 7 bases identical to TRBD1. Trimming at V came to 3 bases and at J to 0 bases, leaving 2 bases not matched to a gene. This CDR3 comprises 14 residues. Germline loops: CDR1 LGHDT, CDR2 YNNKEL (reference sequence). The CDR3 DNA follows: TGTGCCAGCAGCCACCGGGACAGCTCCTACGAGCAGTACTTC. It translates to CASSHRDSSYEQYF.

This clonotype was counted ten times or more. This chain connects TRBV6-2 or TRBV6-3 to TRBJ2-7; the D gene could be TRBD1 or TRBD2 (5 bases each). CDR1 and CDR2 (germline): MNHEY, SVGEGT. V lost 1 base and J 3 bases, leaving 10 bases between the germline ends. CDR3 length equals 14 residues. The CDR3 bases are TGTGCCAGCAGTTACTATGGGGACCACTACGAGCAGTACTTC. It specifies CASSYYGDHYEQYF.

In this sample, this clonotype turned up many times. The chain employs TRBV30 and TRBJ2-2; the D is unclear. The CDR3 runs 13 residues. Germline-derived CDR1 and CDR2 are GTSNPN and SVGIG (reference sequence). The germline V and J ends were trimmed by 0 bases and 8 bases, with 10 bases remaining between them. This CDR3 is CAWSVRVSGELFF. In DNA form, the CDR3 reads TGTGCCTGGAGTGTACGAGTTTCTGGGGAGCTGTTTTTT.

This sequence joins TRBV25-1 and TRBJ2-3; TRBD2 is a possible D gene (5 bases). V was pared by 3 bases and J by 2 bases, with 15 bases between. Germline-derived CDR1 and CDR2 are MGHDK and SYGVNS. The CDR3 runs to 16 residues. In DNA, the CDR3 is TGTGCCAGCAGTGATGGTGGACTCTCCGACACAGATACGCAGTATTTT. This gives the protein CASSDGGLSDTDTQYF.

This clonotype was seen a few times. V gene TRBV4-3 combines with J gene TRBJ2-2; 8 nucleotides match TRBD1. This CDR3 comprises 17 residues. V was pared by 0 bases and J by 2 bases, with 5 bases of the junction left unmatched. Per the germline V gene, CDR1 is LGHNA and CDR2 is YSLEER. CDR3 nucleotides: TGCGCCAGCAGCCAAGATGGCCAGGGGGCTAACACCGGGGAGCTGTTTTTT. This translates into CASSQDGQGANTGELFF.

This clonotype has ten or more counts. The chain employs TRBV28 and TRBJ2-5, with TRBD2 matching over 14 bases. V lost 4 bases and J lost 4; bases outside the gene matches: 5. Germline values: CDR1 MDHEN, CDR2 SYDVKM. The CDR3 sequence is 16 residues long. The CDR3 nucleotides are TGTGCCAGCAGTTCCGGGACTAGCGGGAGCGGAGAGACCCAGTACTTC. Amino acid sequence: CASSSGTSGSGETQYF.

The table lists this clonotype with a few counts. The V gene is TRBV15, the J gene TRBJ2-3; D might be TRBD2 (6 bases). Germline V gene sequence: CDR1 LNHNV, CDR2 YYDKDF (reference sequence). CDR3 length equals 14 residues. Between the trimmed V and J ends, which lost 0 bases and 10 bases, there was a span of 14 bases. The CDR3 bases are TGTGCCACCAGCAGAGATAGGGACGGGAGAGCGCAGTATTTT. Its translation: CATSRDRDGRAQYF.

This clonotype showed up many times. The chain couples TRBV5-1 to TRBJ2-1, with 9 bases aligning to TRBD2. The CDR3 covers 16 residues. J gave up 7 bases and V 2 bases, and 10 bases lay outside the gene matches. Germline lookup yields CDR1 SGHRS and CDR2 YFSETQ. Here the CDR3 reads CASSLSIAGDGNEQFF. In nucleotides, the CDR3 is TGCGCCAGCAGCTTATCGATAGCGGGAGATGGTAATGAGCAGTTCTTC.

This clonotype appeared many times. The chain employs TRBV18 and TRBJ2-7; 9 bases map to TRBD1. The trim removed 3 bases at V and 6 bases at J, leaving 3 bases unmatched. This CDR3 has 13 residues. CDR1 and CDR2 (germline): KGHSH, LQKENI. CDR3 sequence (DNA): TGTGCCAGCTCACCGGGGACAGGGTCCGAGCAGTACTTC. Protein: CASSPGTGSEQYF.

This clonotype appeared many times. This rearrangement joins TRBV5-5 to TRBJ2-3; 8 bases are shared with TRBD1. The germline V gene has CDR1 SGHKS and CDR2 YYEKEE (reference sequence). This CDR3 comprises 16 residues. Unmatched junction bases numbered 11, after V lost 2 bases and J lost 6 bases. The CDR3 reads CASSFSGTGVSDTQYF. The CDR3 DNA is TGTGCCAGCAGCTTCTCCGGGACAGGAGTATCCGATACGCAGTATTTT.

Many counts were recorded for this clonotype. The chain recombines TRBV30 with TRBJ1-2; 7 nucleotides line up with TRBD1. Per the germline V gene, CDR1 is GTSNPN and CDR2 is SVGIG (reference sequence). The CDR3 has 11 residues. V lost 5 bases, J lost 5 bases, and 2 bases stayed unmatched. CDR3 DNA: TGTGCCTGGCAGGGGGTGTATGGCTACACCTTC. Translated: CAWQGVYGYTF.

This clonotype appeared a few times. The chain has TRBV10-2 and TRBJ1-1; the D gene is possibly TRBD1 (5 bases). The CDR3 is 12 amino acids. Germline V gene sequence: CDR1 WSHSY, CDR2 SAAADI. Trimming shortened V by 7 bases and J by 1 base, and 7 bases separated the two germline ends. The CDR3 loop is CASIGGNTEAFF. The CDR3 region has the DNA TGCGCCAGCATTGGGGGGAACACTGAAGCTTTCTTT.

This clonotype was counted many times. The J gene is TRBJ2-1, the V gene TRBV18; 9 bases line up with TRBD1. From germline, CDR1 is KGHSH and CDR2 LQKENI. The CDR3 spans 15 residues. V trimming: 6 bases; J trimming: 4 bases; junction bases outside the gene matches: 7. CDR3 sequence reads: CASSRTGQGYNEQFF. In nucleotides, the CDR3 is TGTGCCAGCTCGCGTACGGGACAGGGTTACAATGAGCAGTTCTTC. The variable domain in full, completed from reference TRBV18 and TRBJ2-1, reads NAGVMQNPRHLVRRRGQEARLRCSPMKGHSHVYWYRQLPEEGLKFMVYLQKENIIDESGMPKERFSAEFPKEGPSILRIQQVVRGDSAAYFCASSRTGQGYNEQFFGPGTRLTVL.

Only a few counts were recorded for this clonotype. The CDR3 spells CASSPTEAYGYTF. In DNA, the CDR3 is TGTGCCAGCAGCCCGACTGAGGCCTATGGCTACACCTTC. V usage is TRBV28 and J usage is TRBJ1-2; D is unclear. Per germline, CDR1 MDHEN and CDR2 SYDVKM. V was pared by 6 bases and J by 4 bases, with 12 bases between. The CDR3 extends over 13 amino acids.

This clonotype was observed a few times. V gene TRBV4-2 combines with J gene TRBJ2-7; the D gene is possibly TRBD1 (6 bases). Germline CDR1 reads LGHNA; CDR2 reads YNFKEQ. Trimming removed 0 bases from V and 0 bases from J, with 15 bases in between. The CDR3 totals 17 residues. As DNA, the CDR3 is TGTGCCAGCAGCCAAGATAGGGGCAGGGGAAGCTCCTACGAGCAGTACTTC. Residues: CASSQDRGRGSSYEQYF.

There are many counts of this clonotype. The chain carries TRBV24-1 and TRBJ2-7; D gene unclear. This CDR3 has 14 residues. Germline values: CDR1 KGHDR, CDR2 SFDVKD. Trimming cost V 6 bases and J 2 bases, with 13 bases left between them. The DNA of the CDR3 is TGTGCCACCAGTTCCATAGAAGGTCCCTACGAGCAGTACTTC. Its protein product is CATSSIEGPYEQYF.

The chain recombines TRBV24-1 with TRBJ2-1, with 9 bases identical to TRBD1. Germline V gene sequence: CDR1 KGHDR, CDR2 SFDVKD. J lost 6 bases, V lost 9 bases, and 8 bases had no gene match. The CDR3 loop spans 14 amino acids. The DNA for the CDR3 is TGTGCCACCGAAGAACAGGGGGCTCCCAATGAGCAGTTCTTC. Amino acids: CATEEQGAPNEQFF.

This clonotype was observed many times. CDR3 protein: CASRQSGGSTDTQYF. The CDR3 bases are TGTGCCAGCAGGCAATCAGGGGGGAGCACAGATACGCAGTATTTT. The V and J genes are TRBV7-2 and TRBJ2-3; a possible D gene is TRBD1 (7 bases). Trimming shortened V by 6 bases and J by 0 bases, and 13 bases separated the two germline ends. CDR1 and CDR2 (germline): SGHTA, FQGNSA. CDR3 length equals 15 residues.

In its sample, this clonotype was seen a few times. J is TRBJ1-6 and V is TRBV18; D remains ambiguous. The CDR3 totals 13 residues. Per germline, CDR1 KGHSH and CDR2 LQKENI. Trimming stripped 2 bases from V and 7 bases from J, with 6 bases between. The CDR3, as DNA: TGTGCCAGCTCACCAGCCGAGAATTCACCCCTCCACTTT. Its translation: CASSPAENSPLHF.

The table lists this clonotype with many counts. The chain couples TRBV28 to TRBJ2-1, with TRBD2 identical over 9 bases. V trimming: 5 bases; J trimming: 8 bases; junction bases outside the gene matches: 10. The germline gives CDR1 MDHEN, CDR2 SYDVKM. The CDR3 length is 15 residues. The CDR3 protein is CASSPLSGSGDEQFF. Here the CDR3 DNA reads TGTGCCAGCAGTCCTCTTAGCGGGAGTGGCGATGAGCAGTTCTTC.